This TCR beta chain derives from a study of stem cell transplantation in POMP-related autoinflammatory disease. For the study at large: Impaired MHC class I-dependent CD8+ differentiation was hypothesized from defective thymoproteasomes.

To note about this clone: The antigen remains unidentified.

This CDR3 has 12 residues. Deletions cut 5 bases from V and 8 bases from J, with 7 bases between. Method: immunoSEQ multiplex PCR; TCRdb's copy keeps in-frame clones and lacks some. The sample yields tens of thousands of clones, roughly 91% seen once. Overall study results and limits: PRAID patients trended toward lower TRB diversity and higher clonality in all analyzed T-cell subsets. Fewer unique TRB V-J gene pairings were identified in patients with PRAID.

The source is a human patient with POMP-related autoinflammation and immune dysregulation (PRAID). T cells may partly derive from the graft donor. The chain carries TRBV12-3 or TRBV12-4 and TRBJ1-6; D gene uncertain. The source was CD4+ T cells from PBMCs, collected after stem cell transplantation. The CDR3 reads CASSVSDSPLHF. CDR3 in DNA: TGTGCCAGCAGTGTGTCGGATTCACCCCTCCACTTT.